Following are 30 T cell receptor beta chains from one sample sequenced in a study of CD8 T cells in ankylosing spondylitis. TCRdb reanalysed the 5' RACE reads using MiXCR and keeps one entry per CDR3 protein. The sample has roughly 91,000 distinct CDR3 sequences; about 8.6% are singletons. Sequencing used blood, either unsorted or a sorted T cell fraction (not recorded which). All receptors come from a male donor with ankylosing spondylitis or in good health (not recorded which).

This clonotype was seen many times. CDR3 DNA sequence: TGTGCCAGCAGCCCGGGCCTTAGCACAGATACGCAGTATTTT. Translation: CASSPGLSTDTQYF. V is TRBV7-9 and J is TRBJ2-3; D is unresolved. This CDR3 comprises 14 residues. Trimming left V 5 bases short and J 0 bases short, with 9 bases between. From germline, CDR1 is SEHNR and CDR2 FQNEAQ (reference sequence).

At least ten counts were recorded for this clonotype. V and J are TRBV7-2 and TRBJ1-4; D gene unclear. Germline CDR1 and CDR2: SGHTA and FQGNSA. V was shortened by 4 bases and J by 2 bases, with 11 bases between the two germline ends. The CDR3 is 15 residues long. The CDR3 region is CASSSKTATNEKLFF. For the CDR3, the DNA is TGTGCCAGCAGCTCAAAGACGGCTACTAATGAAAAACTGTTTTTT.

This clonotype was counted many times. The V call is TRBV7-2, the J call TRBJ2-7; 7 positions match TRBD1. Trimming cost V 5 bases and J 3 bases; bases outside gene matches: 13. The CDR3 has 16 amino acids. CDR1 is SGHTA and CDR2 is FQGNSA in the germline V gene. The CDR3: CASSRTDTGVIYEQYF. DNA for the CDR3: TGTGCCAGCAGCAGAACGGACACAGGGGTAATCTACGAGCAGTACTTC. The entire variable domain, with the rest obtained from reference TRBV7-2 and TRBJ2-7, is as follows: GAGVSQSPSNKVTEKGKDVELRCDPISGHTALYWYRQSLGQGLEFLIYFQGNSAPDKSGLPSDRFSAERTGGSVSTLTIQRTQQEDSAVYLCASSRTDTGVIYEQYFGPGTRLTVT.

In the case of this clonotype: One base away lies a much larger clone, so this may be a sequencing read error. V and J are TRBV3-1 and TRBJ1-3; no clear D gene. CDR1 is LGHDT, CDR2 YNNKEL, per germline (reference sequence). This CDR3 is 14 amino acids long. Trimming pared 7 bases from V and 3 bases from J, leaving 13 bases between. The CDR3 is CASTLSRVGNTIYF. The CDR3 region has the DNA TGTGCCAGCACCTTATCTCGCGTTGGAAACACCATATATTTT.

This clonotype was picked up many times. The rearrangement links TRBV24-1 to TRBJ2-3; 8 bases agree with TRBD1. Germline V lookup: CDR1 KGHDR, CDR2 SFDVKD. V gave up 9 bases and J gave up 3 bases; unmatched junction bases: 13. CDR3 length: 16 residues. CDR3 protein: CATQASGGVGTDTQYF. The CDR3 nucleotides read TGTGCCACCCAGGCCTCAGGGGGCGTTGGAACAGATACGCAGTATTTT.

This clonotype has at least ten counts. The CDR3 bases are TGTGCCAGCAGCCAAGACCTGGATCAGCCCCAGCATTTT. The encoded protein is CASSQDLDQPQHF. This chain uses TRBV3-1 with TRBJ1-5; no reliable D call. CDR1 and CDR2 from the germline V gene are LGHDT and YNNKEL (reference sequence). V was shortened by 0 bases and J by 5 bases, with 5 bases between the two germline ends. The CDR3 is 13 residues long. Drawing the rest from reference TRBV3-1 and TRBJ1-5, the complete variable domain is DTAVSQTPKYLVTQMGNDKSIKCEQNLGHDTMYWYKQDSKKFLKIMFSYNNKELIINETVPNRFSPKSPDKAHLNLHINSLELGDSAVYFCASSQDLDQPQHFGDGTRLSIL.

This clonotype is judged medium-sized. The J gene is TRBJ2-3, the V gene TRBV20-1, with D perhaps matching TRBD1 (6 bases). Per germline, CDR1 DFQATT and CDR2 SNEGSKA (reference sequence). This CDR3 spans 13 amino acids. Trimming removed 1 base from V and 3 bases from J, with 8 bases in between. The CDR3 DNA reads TGCAGTGCTAGAGCAGGGGTTACAGATACGCAGTATTTT. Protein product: CSARAGVTDTQYF.

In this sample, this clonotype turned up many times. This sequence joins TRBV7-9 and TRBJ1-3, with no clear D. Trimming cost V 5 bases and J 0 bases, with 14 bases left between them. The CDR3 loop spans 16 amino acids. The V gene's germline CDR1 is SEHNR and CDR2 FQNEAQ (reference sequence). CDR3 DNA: TGTGCCAGCAGCCCCCGGCGCGGAGACTCTGGAAACACCATATATTTT. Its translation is CASSPRRGDSGNTIYF.

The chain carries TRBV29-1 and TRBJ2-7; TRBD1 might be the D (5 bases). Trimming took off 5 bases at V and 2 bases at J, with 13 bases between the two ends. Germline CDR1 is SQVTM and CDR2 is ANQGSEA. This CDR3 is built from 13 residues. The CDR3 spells CSVKKVGAYEQYF. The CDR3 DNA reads TGCAGCGTTAAGAAAGTAGGGGCCTACGAGCAGTACTTC.

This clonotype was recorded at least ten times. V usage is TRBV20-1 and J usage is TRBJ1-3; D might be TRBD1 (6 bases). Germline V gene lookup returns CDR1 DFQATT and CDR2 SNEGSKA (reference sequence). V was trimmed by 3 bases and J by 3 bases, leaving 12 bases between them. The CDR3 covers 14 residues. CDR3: CSASQGRVGNTIYF. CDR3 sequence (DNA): TGCAGTGCTAGTCAGGGGCGAGTTGGAAACACCATATATTTT.

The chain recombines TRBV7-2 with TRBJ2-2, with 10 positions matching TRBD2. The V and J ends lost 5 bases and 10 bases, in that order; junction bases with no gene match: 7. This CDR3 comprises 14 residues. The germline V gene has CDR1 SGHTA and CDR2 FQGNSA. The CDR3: CASSPHGTSEELFF. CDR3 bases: TGTGCCAGCAGCCCACACGGGACTAGCGAGGAGCTGTTTTTT.

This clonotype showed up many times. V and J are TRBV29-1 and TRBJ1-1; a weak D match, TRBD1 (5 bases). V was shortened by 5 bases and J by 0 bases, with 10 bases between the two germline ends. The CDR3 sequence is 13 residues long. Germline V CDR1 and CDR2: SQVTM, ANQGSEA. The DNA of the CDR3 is TGCAGCGTTCAATGGGACCTGAACACTGAAGCTTTCTTT. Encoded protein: CSVQWDLNTEAFF.

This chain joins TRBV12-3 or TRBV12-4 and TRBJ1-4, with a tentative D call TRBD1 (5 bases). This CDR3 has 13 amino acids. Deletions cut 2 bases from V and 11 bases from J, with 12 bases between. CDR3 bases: TGTGCCAGCAGTTTAAAGTGGGGGGTCAAACTGTTTTTT. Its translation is CASSLKWGVKLFF.

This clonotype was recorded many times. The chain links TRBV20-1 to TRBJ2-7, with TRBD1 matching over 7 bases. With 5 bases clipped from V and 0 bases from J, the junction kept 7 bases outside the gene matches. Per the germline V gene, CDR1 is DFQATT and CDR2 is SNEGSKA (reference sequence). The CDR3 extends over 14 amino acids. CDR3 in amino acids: CSAFRDSNSYEQYF. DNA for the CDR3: TGCAGTGCTTTCCGGGACAGCAACTCCTACGAGCAGTACTTC.

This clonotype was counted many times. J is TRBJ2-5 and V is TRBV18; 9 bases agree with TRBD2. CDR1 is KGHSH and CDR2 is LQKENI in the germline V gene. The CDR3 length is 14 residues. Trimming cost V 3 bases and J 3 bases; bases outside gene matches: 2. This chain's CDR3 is CASSPRTSEETQYF. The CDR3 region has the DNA TGTGCCAGCTCACCCAGGACTAGCGAAGAGACCCAGTACTTC. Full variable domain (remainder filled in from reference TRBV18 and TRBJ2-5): NAGVMQNPRHLVRRRGQEARLRCSPMKGHSHVYWYRQLPEEGLKFMVYLQKENIIDESGMPKERFSAEFPKEGPSILRIQQVVRGDSAAYFCASSPRTSEETQYFGPGTRLLVL.

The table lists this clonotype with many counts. In DNA, the CDR3 is TGCGCCAGCAGCCAAGAGGCAGGGATCCGGGAGCAGTTCTTC. Protein product: CASSQEAGIREQFF. This chain links TRBV4-3 with TRBJ2-1, with D maybe TRBD1 (5 bases). This CDR3 contains 14 residues. V lost 0 bases and J lost 10, with 13 bases in between. From germline, CDR1 is LGHNA and CDR2 YSLEER.

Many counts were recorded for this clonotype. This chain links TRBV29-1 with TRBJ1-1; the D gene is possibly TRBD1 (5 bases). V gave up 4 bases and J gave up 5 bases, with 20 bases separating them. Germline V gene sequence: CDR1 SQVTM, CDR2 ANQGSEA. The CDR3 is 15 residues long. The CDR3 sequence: CSVVPQGSRTTEAFF. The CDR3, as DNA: TGCAGCGTTGTCCCTCAGGGATCCCGAACGACTGAAGCTTTCTTT.

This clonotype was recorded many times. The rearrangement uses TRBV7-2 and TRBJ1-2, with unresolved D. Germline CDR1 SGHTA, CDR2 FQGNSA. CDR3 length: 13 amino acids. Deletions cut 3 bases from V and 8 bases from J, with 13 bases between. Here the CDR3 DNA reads TGTGCCAGCAGCTTGGGAGCCGTCGGGGGCTACACCTTC. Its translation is CASSLGAVGGYTF.

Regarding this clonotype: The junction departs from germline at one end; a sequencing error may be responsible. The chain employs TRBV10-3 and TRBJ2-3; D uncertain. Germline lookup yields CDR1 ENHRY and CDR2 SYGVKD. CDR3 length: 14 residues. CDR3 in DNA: TGTGCCACCAGTGTAAAGAGCGCGCGAGATACGCAGTATTTT. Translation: CATSVKSARDTQYF.

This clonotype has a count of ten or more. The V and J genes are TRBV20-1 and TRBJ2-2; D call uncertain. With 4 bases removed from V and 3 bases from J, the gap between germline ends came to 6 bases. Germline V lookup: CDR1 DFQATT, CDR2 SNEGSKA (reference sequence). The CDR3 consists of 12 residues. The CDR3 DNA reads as TGCAGTGCTATGGGGTACACCGGGGAGCTGTTTTTT. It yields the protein CSAMGYTGELFF.

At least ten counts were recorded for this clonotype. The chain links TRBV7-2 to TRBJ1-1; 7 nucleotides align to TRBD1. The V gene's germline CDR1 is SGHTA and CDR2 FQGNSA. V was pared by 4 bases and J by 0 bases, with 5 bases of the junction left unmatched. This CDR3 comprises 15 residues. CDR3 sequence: CASSYTGTVNTEAFF. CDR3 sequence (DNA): TGTGCCAGCAGCTATACCGGGACAGTGAACACTGAAGCTTTCTTT. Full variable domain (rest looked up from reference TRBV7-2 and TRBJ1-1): GAGVSQSPSNKVTEKGKDVELRCDPISGHTALYWYRQSLGQGLEFLIYFQGNSAPDKSGLPSDRFSAERTGGSVSTLTIQRTQQEDSAVYLCASSYTGTVNTEAFFGQGTRLTVV.

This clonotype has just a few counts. The CDR3 DNA sequence: TGTGCCAGCAGTTTCGGGGACAGCAATCAGCCCCAGCATTTT. This codes for CASSFGDSNQPQHF. The J gene is TRBJ1-5, the V gene TRBV12-3 or TRBV12-4; D may be TRBD1 (5 bases). The ends were cut back, 3 bases at V and 1 base at J, with 7 bases in the middle. This CDR3 is 14 amino acids long.

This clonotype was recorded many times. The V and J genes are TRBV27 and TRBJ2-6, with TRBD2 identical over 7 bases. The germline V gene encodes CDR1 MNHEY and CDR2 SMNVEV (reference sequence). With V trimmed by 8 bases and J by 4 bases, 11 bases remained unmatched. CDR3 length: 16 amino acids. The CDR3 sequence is CASLPAGAAGANVLTF. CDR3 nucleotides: TGTGCCAGCCTTCCGGCGGGAGCAGCCGGGGCCAACGTCCTGACTTTC.

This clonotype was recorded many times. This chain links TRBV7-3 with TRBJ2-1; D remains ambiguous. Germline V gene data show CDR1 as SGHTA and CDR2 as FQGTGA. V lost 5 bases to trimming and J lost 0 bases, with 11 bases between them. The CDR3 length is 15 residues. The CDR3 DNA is TGTGCCAGCAGCCCTACACAGAGCTCCTACAATGAGCAGTTCTTC. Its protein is CASSPTQSSYNEQFF.

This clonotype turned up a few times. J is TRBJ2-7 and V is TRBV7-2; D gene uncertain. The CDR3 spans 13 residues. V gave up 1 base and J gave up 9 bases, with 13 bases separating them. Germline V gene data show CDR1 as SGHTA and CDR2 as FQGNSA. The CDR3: CASSLVSGSGQYF. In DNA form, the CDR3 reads TGTGCCAGCAGCTTAGTCAGTGGGTCGGGGCAGTACTTC.

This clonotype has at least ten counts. CDR3 DNA: TGTGCCAGCGGAACCCTAGGGGTTTTCTCTGGAAACACCATATATTTT. Protein product: CASGTLGVFSGNTIYF. The chain joins TRBV12-3 or TRBV12-4 to TRBJ1-3, with D possibly matching TRBD1 (5 bases). The ends were cut back, 8 bases at V and 0 bases at J, with 17 bases in the middle. This CDR3 has 16 residues.

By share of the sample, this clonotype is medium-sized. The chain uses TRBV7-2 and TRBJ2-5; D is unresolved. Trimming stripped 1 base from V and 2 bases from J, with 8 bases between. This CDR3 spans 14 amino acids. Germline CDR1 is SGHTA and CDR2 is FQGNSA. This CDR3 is CASSLVVGQETQYF. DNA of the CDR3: TGTGCCAGCAGCTTAGTGGTCGGGCAAGAGACCCAGTACTTC.

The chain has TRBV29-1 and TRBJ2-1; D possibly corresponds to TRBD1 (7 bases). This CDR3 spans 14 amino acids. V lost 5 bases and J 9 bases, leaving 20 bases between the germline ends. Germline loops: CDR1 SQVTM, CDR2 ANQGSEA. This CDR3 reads CSVWGDEGAFEQFF. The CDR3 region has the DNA TGCAGCGTTTGGGGGGATGAGGGGGCGTTTGAGCAGTTCTTC.

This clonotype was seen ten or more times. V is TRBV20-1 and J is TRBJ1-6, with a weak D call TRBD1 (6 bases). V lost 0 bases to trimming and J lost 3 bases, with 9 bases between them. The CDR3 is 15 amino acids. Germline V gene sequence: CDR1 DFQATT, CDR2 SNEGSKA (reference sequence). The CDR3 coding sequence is TGCAGTGCTAGAGAGGGGGGGCTCTATAATTCACCCCTCCACTTT. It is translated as CSAREGGLYNSPLHF.

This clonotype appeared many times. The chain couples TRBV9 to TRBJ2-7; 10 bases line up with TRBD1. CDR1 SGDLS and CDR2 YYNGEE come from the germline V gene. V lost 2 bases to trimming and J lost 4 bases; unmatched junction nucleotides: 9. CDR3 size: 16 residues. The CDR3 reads CASSVLPGQGYYEQYF. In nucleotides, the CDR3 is TGTGCCAGCAGCGTCCTGCCGGGACAGGGGTATTACGAGCAGTACTTC.